What follows are 26 T cell receptor beta chains derived from one specimen sequenced in a study of Ad26.COV2.S vaccination and SARS-CoV-2 variants. Clones were read by immunoSEQ multiplex PCR, and TCRdb kept only the in-frame ones, dropping some. Here the sample spans a few hundred thousand clones, 80% to 95% being singletons. The treatment: around 19 received Ad26.COV2.S at low or high dose, single or two shots; 5 received placebo; per-sample allocation not given. At day 63 after the first vaccine or placebo injection, samples were drawn. The sequences come from peripheral blood, collected in a trial of Ad26.COV2.S vaccine versus placebo. The receptors derive from a person between 18 and 65 years old who received the Ad26.COV2.S COVID-19 vaccine or a placebo.

The chain links TRBV7-8 to TRBJ2-4; tentatively, D is TRBD2 (6 bases). Germline CDR1 is SGHVS and CDR2 is FQNEAQ. This CDR3 comprises 15 residues. V was clipped by 2 bases and J by 0 bases, with 8 bases between them. The CDR3: CASSLSGGAKNIQYF. CDR3 nucleotide sequence: TGTGCCAGCAGCTTATCCGGGGGAGCCAAAAACATTCAGTACTTC.

The chain employs TRBV5-1 and TRBJ1-1; D remains ambiguous. The CDR3 has 14 residues. CDR1 is SGHRS and CDR2 is YFSETQ in the germline V gene. Trimming stripped 4 bases from V and 3 bases from J, with 13 bases between. This CDR3 reads CASSPSGMDTEAFF. The CDR3 bases are TGCGCCAGCAGCCCGAGCGGAATGGACACTGAAGCTTTCTTT.

The chain carries TRBV27 and TRBJ1-1, with D unclear. CDR1 and CDR2 from the germline V gene are MNHEY and SMNVEV (reference sequence). This CDR3 has 14 amino acids. Trimming removed 7 bases from V and 1 base from J, with 13 bases in between. DNA for the CDR3: TGTGCCAGCAACCCCATGGCGGGGAACACTGAAGCTTTCTTT. Protein product: CASNPMAGNTEAFF.

This clone occurred a few times. CDR3 amino acids: CASSVGPSGGTYNEQFF. The CDR3, as DNA: TGTGCCAGCAGCGTAGGGCCTAGCGGGGGGACCTACAATGAGCAGTTCTTC. V usage is TRBV9 and J usage is TRBJ2-1, with 11 bases that match TRBD2. Losses at the gene ends were 0 bases for V and 2 bases for J; bases not matched to a gene: 4. CDR3 length equals 17 residues. The germline V gene encodes CDR1 SGDLS and CDR2 YYNGEE.

The CDR3 reads CASSLSGPDGTQYF. The CDR3 region has the DNA TGCGCCAGCAGCTTGTCAGGGCCGGACGGGACCCAGTACTTC. The gene calls are TRBV5-1 and TRBJ2-5; a weak D match, TRBD1 (5 bases). V lost 1 base to trimming and J lost 7 bases, with 14 bases between them. The CDR3 contains 14 residues. Germline V gene data show CDR1 as SGHRS and CDR2 as YFSETQ.

The chain is built from TRBV5-1 and TRBJ1-1; D uncertain. Germline V gene sequence: CDR1 SGHRS, CDR2 YFSETQ. Trimming shortened V by 4 bases and J by 0 bases, and 16 bases separated the two germline ends. The CDR3 length is 16 residues. Written as DNA, the CDR3 is TGCGCCAGCAGCCCCCCGCGGGATACCATGAACACTGAAGCTTTCTTT. Encoded protein: CASSPPRDTMNTEAFF.

This chain uses TRBV5-7 with TRBJ2-3; weak D call: TRBD1 (6 bases). TRBV5-7 is given ORF status, its function remaining uncertain. This CDR3 contains 15 residues. Between the trimmed V and J ends, which lost 4 bases and 1 base, there was a span of 13 bases. The CDR3 DNA follows: TGTGCCAGCAGCCTAACAGGGAGATGCACAGATACGCAGTATTTT. Translating gives CASSLTGRCTDTQYF.

The chain links TRBV7-2 to TRBJ2-7, with 11 nucleotides matching TRBD2. The length of the CDR3 is 15 residues. Germline CDR1 reads SGHTA; CDR2 reads FQGNSA. Losses at the gene ends were 6 bases for V and 0 bases for J; bases not matched to a gene: 4. The chain's CDR3 is CASSDSGGASYEQYF. The CDR3 DNA reads TGTGCCAGCAGTGATAGCGGGGGGGCCTCCTACGAGCAGTACTTC.

Here the CDR3 DNA reads TGCAGTGCTAGTGGGGTCGGAGATTCACCCCTCCACTTT. It codes for CSASGVGDSPLHF. The chain combines TRBV20-1 with TRBJ1-6; D is ambiguous. This CDR3 contains 13 residues. Germline V gives CDR1 DFQATT, CDR2 SNEGSKA (reference sequence). V was clipped by 3 bases and J by 8 bases, with 11 bases between them.

This chain uses TRBV4-1 with TRBJ2-5; 8 bases match TRBD1. The CDR3 is 15 amino acids. V shed 4 bases, J shed 8 bases, and the junction held 12 bases outside the gene matches. Germline V gives CDR1 MGHRA, CDR2 YSYEKL. This CDR3 is CASSPNRGILGTQYF. The CDR3 region has the DNA TGCGCCAGCAGCCCAAACAGGGGGATCCTAGGAACCCAGTACTTC.

The CDR3 spells CASFGDRANYGYTF. In nucleotides, the CDR3 is TGTGCCAGTTTCGGTGACAGGGCAAACTATGGCTACACCTTC. The chain links TRBV19 to TRBJ1-2; 7 bases agree with TRBD1. Trimming cost V 8 bases and J 2 bases; bases outside gene matches: 8. Germline loops: CDR1 LNHDA, CDR2 SQIVND (reference sequence). The CDR3 consists of 14 residues. Based on the CDR3 plus reference TRBV19 and TRBJ1-2, the full variable domain is DGGITQSPKYLFRKEGQNVTLSCEQNLNHDAMYWYRQDPGQGLRLIYYSQIVNDFQKGDIAEGYSVSREKKESFPLTVTSAQKNPTAFYLCASFGDRANYGYTFGSGTRLTVV.

The chain couples TRBV19 to TRBJ2-5, with a possible D match to TRBD1 (6 bases). Germline CDR1 is LNHDA and CDR2 is SQIVND (reference sequence). The CDR3 has 15 residues. V was shortened by 3 bases and J by 5 bases, with 16 bases between the two germline ends. The CDR3 DNA follows: TGTGCCAGTAGTATGAGGGGGTTCCCCTCCGAGACCCAGTACTTC. Amino acid sequence: CASSMRGFPSETQYF.

The chain uses TRBV11-2 and TRBJ1-3; D not certain. Germline values: CDR1 SGHAT, CDR2 FQNNGV. Trimming cost V 6 bases and J 0 bases, with 15 bases left between them. This CDR3 has 16 amino acids. The CDR3 DNA reads as TGTGCCAGCAGTACACTAACAGTAAACTCTGGAAACACCATATATTTT. Its translation is CASSTLTVNSGNTIYF.

This chain links TRBV28 with TRBJ2-7; 8 bases agree with TRBD2. J gave up 3 bases and V 7 bases, and 8 bases lay outside the gene matches. Germline CDR1 is MDHEN and CDR2 is SYDVKM. The CDR3 is 14 amino acids. CDR3 sequence: CASKFGGGNYEQYF. The CDR3 region has the DNA TGTGCCAGCAAGTTTGGCGGGGGGAACTACGAGCAGTACTTC.

V gene TRBV29-1 combines with J gene TRBJ2-1, with 8 bases lining up with TRBD1. The germline V gene has CDR1 SQVTM and CDR2 ANQGSEA. The CDR3 covers 15 residues. The trim removed 5 bases at V and 8 bases at J, leaving 14 bases unmatched. The DNA for the CDR3 is TGCAGCGTTACTCCGGGTACGACAGGGGTTTATGAGCAGTTCTTC. Translating it yields CSVTPGTTGVYEQFF.

Comments on this clone: Other DNA sequences of this sample code for an identical CDR3. V is TRBV9 and J is TRBJ1-1; D gene unclear. V was shortened by 3 bases and J by 1 base, with 10 bases between the two germline ends. Germline V gene sequence: CDR1 SGDLS, CDR2 YYNGEE. The CDR3 spans 14 residues. CDR3 amino acids: CASSGHVGNTEAFF. The CDR3 DNA sequence: TGTGCCAGCAGCGGTCATGTGGGGAACACTGAAGCTTTCTTT.

V is TRBV5-8 and J is TRBJ1-1; a weak D match, TRBD1 (5 bases). From germline, CDR1 is SGHTS and CDR2 YDEGEE. V lost 0 bases and J lost 4, with 19 bases in between. The CDR3 is 17 residues long. CDR3 residues: CASSLDRGGGRSTEAFF. In DNA form, the CDR3 reads TGTGCCAGCAGCTTGGACCGGGGGGGAGGAAGGAGCACTGAAGCTTTCTTT.

The V gene is TRBV3-1 (or the pseudogene TRBV3-2), the J gene TRBJ1-2; 10 positions agree with TRBD1. Losses at the gene ends were 4 bases for V and 6 bases for J; bases not matched to a gene: 8. The CDR3 has 15 amino acids. In germline, CDR1 is LGHDT, CDR2 YNNKEL (reference sequence). CDR3 protein: CASSRPKTGGHGYTF. The CDR3 DNA reads TGTGCCAGCAGCCGGCCCAAGACAGGGGGCCATGGCTACACCTTC.

In DNA, the CDR3 is TGTGCCAGCAGCGATCGGGGGTTTAGCACAGATACGCAGTATTTT. Residues: CASSDRGFSTDTQYF. V gene TRBV7-2 combines with J gene TRBJ2-3, with D perhaps TRBD2 (6 bases). Trimming removed 5 bases at V and 0 bases at J, with 12 bases between. This CDR3 region has 15 residues. The germline gives CDR1 SGHTA, CDR2 FQGNSA.

V is TRBV27 and J is TRBJ2-1, with TRBD1 matching 8 bases. Germline lookup yields CDR1 MNHEY and CDR2 SMNVEV (reference sequence). There are 15 residues in the CDR3. With 6 bases clipped from V and 6 bases from J, the junction kept 10 bases outside the gene matches. The CDR3 DNA is TGTGCCAGCAGCTACCCCCGGGACAGGCCCAATGAGCAGTTCTTC. This translates into CASSYPRDRPNEQFF.

The chain employs TRBV28 and TRBJ2-2, with D perhaps matching TRBD1 (6 bases). V was shortened by 2 bases and J by 3 bases, with 10 bases between the two germline ends. This CDR3 has 15 residues. Germline V gene data show CDR1 as MDHEN and CDR2 as SYDVKM. The CDR3 reads CASSLLTGYTGELFF. In DNA, the CDR3 is TGTGCCAGCAGTTTACTGACAGGTTACACCGGGGAGCTGTTTTTT. The variable domain in full, completed from reference TRBV28 and TRBJ2-2, reads DVKVTQSSRYLVKRTGEKVFLECVQDMDHENMFWYRQDPGLGLRLIYFSYDVKMKEKGDIPEGYSVSREKKERFSLILESASTNQTSMYLCASSLLTGYTGELFFGEGSRLTVL.

The chain combines TRBV11-3 with TRBJ1-1; possibly TRBD1 for D (6 bases). The CDR3 is 15 residues long. The germline V and J ends were trimmed by 3 bases and 5 bases, with 16 bases remaining between them. Per germline, CDR1 SGHNT and CDR2 YENEEA. As DNA, the CDR3 is TGTGCCAGCAGCTTCTCCGGACAGTGGGAAACTGAAGCTTTCTTT. Protein: CASSFSGQWETEAFF.

The chain couples TRBV10-3 to TRBJ1-5, with D maybe TRBD1 (6 bases). Between the trimmed V and J ends, which lost 3 bases and 2 bases, there was a span of 11 bases. Germline CDR1 reads ENHRY; CDR2 reads SYGVKD. The CDR3 runs 15 residues. CDR3 residues: CAISEGGSGNQPQHF. CDR3 nucleotides: TGTGCCATCAGTGAAGGGGGGAGTGGCAATCAGCCCCAGCATTTT.

The chain joins TRBV7-2 to TRBJ2-3; the D is unclear. Germline assignment: CDR1 SGHTA and CDR2 FQGNSA. The ends were cut back, 8 bases at V and 11 bases at J, with 11 bases in the middle. The CDR3 has 10 residues. In DNA, the CDR3 is TGTGCCAGCGCCTCGTGGGTGCAGTATTTT. This encodes CASASWVQYF. The full variable domain, rest sourced from reference TRBV7-2 and TRBJ2-3, is GAGVSQSPSNKVTEKGKDVELRCDPISGHTALYWYRQSLGQGLEFLIYFQGNSAPDKSGLPSDRFSAERTGGSVSTLTIQRTQQEDSAVYLCASASWVQYFGPGTRLTVL.

The chain couples TRBV6-2 or TRBV6-3 to TRBJ1-5; a weak D match, TRBD1 (6 bases). This CDR3 has 16 residues. From germline, CDR1 is MNHEY and CDR2 SVGEGT. The germline V and J ends were trimmed by 0 bases and 7 bases, with 16 bases remaining between them. CDR3 in DNA: TGTGCCAGCAGTTACTCTCCATCGGCAGGGGTCCAGCCCCAGCATTTT. It yields the protein CASSYSPSAGVQPQHF.

The rearrangement joins TRBV2 to TRBJ2-3, with 8 bases fitting TRBD1. This CDR3 comprises 16 residues. The V and J ends lost 3 bases and 2 bases, in that order; junction bases with no gene match: 7. The germline V gene encodes CDR1 SNHLY and CDR2 FYNNEI. The CDR3 sequence: CASSETGVILTDTQYF. The CDR3 region has the DNA TGTGCCAGCAGTGAGACAGGGGTCATTCTCACAGATACGCAGTATTTT.